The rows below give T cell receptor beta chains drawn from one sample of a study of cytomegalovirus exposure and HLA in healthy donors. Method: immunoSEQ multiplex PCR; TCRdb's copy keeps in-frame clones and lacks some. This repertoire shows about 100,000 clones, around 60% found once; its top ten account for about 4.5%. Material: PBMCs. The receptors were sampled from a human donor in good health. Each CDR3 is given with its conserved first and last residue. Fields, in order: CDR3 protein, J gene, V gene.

cdr3_aa: CASSDLGGSSQPQHF
j_call: TRBJ1-5
v_call: TRBV6-4

cdr3_aa: CASSPGTGFGNTIYF
j_call: TRBJ1-3
v_call: TRBV7-9

cdr3_aa: CASSLFRGNDEQYF
j_call: TRBJ2-7
v_call: TRBV27

cdr3_aa: CASSHKGQGASSEQYF
j_call: TRBJ2-7
v_call: TRBV6-6

cdr3_aa: CATKLGRGRDEQFF
j_call: TRBJ2-1
v_call: TRBV15

cdr3_aa: CASSTTGGDTEQYF
j_call: TRBJ2-7
v_call: TRBV6-1

cdr3_aa: CASTELTGYSSEAFF
j_call: TRBJ1-1
v_call: TRBV14

cdr3_aa: CASSLLAGRYNEQFF
j_call: TRBJ2-1
v_call: TRBV14

cdr3_aa: CASRRDTYNEQFF
j_call: TRBJ2-1
v_call: TRBV6-5

cdr3_aa: CASSQRAGGLGPLNEQFF
j_call: TRBJ2-1
v_call: TRBV4-1

cdr3_aa: CAWSQDSYEQYF
j_call: TRBJ2-7
v_call: TRBV30

cdr3_aa: CASSLYPGTYEQYF
j_call: TRBJ2-7
v_call: TRBV5-1

cdr3_aa: CASSEASGRASGYTF
j_call: TRBJ1-2
v_call: TRBV6-1

cdr3_aa: CASSAEVAGGGGANVLTF
j_call: TRBJ2-6
v_call: TRBV9

cdr3_aa: CASRSGGDTGNTIYF
j_call: TRBJ1-3
v_call: TRBV9

cdr3_aa: CASSTSTSGNEQFF
j_call: TRBJ2-1
v_call: TRBV27

cdr3_aa: CAISESKILNGYTF
j_call: TRBJ1-2
v_call: TRBV10-3

cdr3_aa: CASSPRGGNTDTQYF
j_call: TRBJ2-3
v_call: TRBV4-1

cdr3_aa: CATSILAGVYETQYF
j_call: TRBJ2-5
v_call: TRBV15

cdr3_aa: CAWGQGGETQYF
j_call: TRBJ2-5
v_call: TRBV30

cdr3_aa: CASSLTLAGGPTEQYF
j_call: TRBJ2-7
v_call: TRBV7-2

cdr3_aa: CASSLIEAGQGAYEQYF
j_call: TRBJ2-7
v_call: TRBV5-5

cdr3_aa: CSANKNTEAFF
j_call: TRBJ1-1
v_call: TRBV20-1

cdr3_aa: CASSPQGGLFGGNEQFF
j_call: TRBJ2-1
v_call: TRBV7-3

cdr3_aa: CASSPLGLAEGADTQYF
j_call: TRBJ2-3
v_call: TRBV4-2

cdr3_aa: CASSVGAENTEAFF
j_call: TRBJ1-1
v_call: TRBV9

cdr3_aa: CASSSPGTGGTDTQYF
j_call: TRBJ2-3
v_call: TRBV28

cdr3_aa: CASSLGVGTGHNEKLFF
j_call: TRBJ1-4
v_call: TRBV7-8

cdr3_aa: CATSRGLAPKYNEQFF
j_call: TRBJ2-1
v_call: TRBV15

cdr3_aa: CASGLTSGSTDTQYF
j_call: TRBJ2-3
v_call: TRBV12-5